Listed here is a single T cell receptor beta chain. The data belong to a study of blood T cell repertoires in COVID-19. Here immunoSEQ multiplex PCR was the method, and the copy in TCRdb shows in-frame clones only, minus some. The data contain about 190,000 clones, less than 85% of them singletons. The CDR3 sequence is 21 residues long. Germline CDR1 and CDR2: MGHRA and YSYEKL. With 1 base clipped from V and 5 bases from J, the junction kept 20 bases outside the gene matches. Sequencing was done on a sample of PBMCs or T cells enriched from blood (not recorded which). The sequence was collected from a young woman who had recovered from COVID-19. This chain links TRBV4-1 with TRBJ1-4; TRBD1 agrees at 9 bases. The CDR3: CASSQVSPSGTGYSRNEKLFF. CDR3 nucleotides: TGCGCCAGCAGCCAAGTCTCTCCGTCCGGGACAGGGTATTCGCGGAATGAAAAACTGTTTTTT.